This paragraph reports one TCR beta chain. This specimen comes from a study of blood T cell repertoires in COVID-19. Study in general: Whether acute or convalescent, the COVID-19 samples came from the United States, Italy and Spain.

With V trimmed by 5 bases and J by 8 bases, 12 bases remained unmatched. The CDR3 sequence is 14 residues long. The V gene's germline CDR1 is SGHAT and CDR2 FQNNGV. Sequencing was performed with immunoSEQ multiplex PCR; in TCRdb, only in-frame clones are kept and a portion is missing. The sample has a few hundred thousand clones; 70% to 75% are singletons. The origin of this receptor is an elderly woman with acute or convalescent COVID-19. This chain connects TRBV11-2 to TRBJ2-7, with 7 nucleotides matching TRBD1. Sample: peripheral blood. CDR3 sequence reads: CASSETGFGLQQYF. The CDR3 nucleotides read TGTGCCAGCAGCGAGACAGGGTTTGGGCTCCAGCAGTACTTC.